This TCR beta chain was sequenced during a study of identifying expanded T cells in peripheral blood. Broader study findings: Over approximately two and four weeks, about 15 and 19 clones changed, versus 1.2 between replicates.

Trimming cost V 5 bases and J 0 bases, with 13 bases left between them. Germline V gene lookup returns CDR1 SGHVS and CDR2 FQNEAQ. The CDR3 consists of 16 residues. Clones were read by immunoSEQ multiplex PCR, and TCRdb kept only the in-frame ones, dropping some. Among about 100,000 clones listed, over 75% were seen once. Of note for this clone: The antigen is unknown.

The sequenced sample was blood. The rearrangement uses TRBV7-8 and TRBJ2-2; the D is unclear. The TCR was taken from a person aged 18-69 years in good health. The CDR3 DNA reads TGTGCCAGCAGCGGCCGACTCCCGCCGAACACCGGGGAGCTGTTTTTT. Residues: CASSGRLPPNTGELFF.